This TCR beta chain came from a study of shared clonotypes between healthy human individuals. The trim removed 5 bases at V and 2 bases at J, leaving 12 bases unmatched. Germline V gene sequence: CDR1 ENHRY, CDR2 SYGVKD. CDR3 length equals 18 residues. Of note for this clone: Its specificity is not known.

TCRdb's table, derived via immunoSEQ multiplex PCR, lists solely in-frame clones and lacks some. The sample consists of millions of clones, approximately 94% of them appearing once. CD45RO-negative cells were positively selected for CCR7, leaving out terminally differentiated effector memory CD45RA+ cells. Whole-study results and caveats: Rarefaction analysis demonstrated incomplete sorted-subset sequencing notwithstanding large depth.

Source material: naive CD8+ T cells sorted from blood. This chain joins TRBV10-3 and TRBJ2-3, with 11 bases lining up with TRBD2. This clonotype was obtained from a man aged 18 to 35 in good health. The CDR3 protein is CAISISGTSGGFTDTQYF. In DNA, the CDR3 is TGTGCCATCAGTATTTCCGGGACTAGCGGAGGATTCACAGATACGCAGTATTTT.